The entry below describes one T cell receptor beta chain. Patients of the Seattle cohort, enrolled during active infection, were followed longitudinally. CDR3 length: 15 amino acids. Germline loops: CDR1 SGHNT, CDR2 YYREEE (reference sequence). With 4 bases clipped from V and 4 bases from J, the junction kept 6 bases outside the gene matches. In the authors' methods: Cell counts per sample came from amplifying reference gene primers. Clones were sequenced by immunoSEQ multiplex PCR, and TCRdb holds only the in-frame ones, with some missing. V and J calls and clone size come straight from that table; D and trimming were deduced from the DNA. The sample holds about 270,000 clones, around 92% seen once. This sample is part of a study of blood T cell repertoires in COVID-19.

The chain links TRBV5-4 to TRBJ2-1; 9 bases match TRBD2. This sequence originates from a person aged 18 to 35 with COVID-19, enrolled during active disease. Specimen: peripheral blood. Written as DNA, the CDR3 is TGTGCCAGCAGCCTGGGACTAGCCGGGTACAATGAGCAGTTCTTC. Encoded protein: CASSLGLAGYNEQFF.